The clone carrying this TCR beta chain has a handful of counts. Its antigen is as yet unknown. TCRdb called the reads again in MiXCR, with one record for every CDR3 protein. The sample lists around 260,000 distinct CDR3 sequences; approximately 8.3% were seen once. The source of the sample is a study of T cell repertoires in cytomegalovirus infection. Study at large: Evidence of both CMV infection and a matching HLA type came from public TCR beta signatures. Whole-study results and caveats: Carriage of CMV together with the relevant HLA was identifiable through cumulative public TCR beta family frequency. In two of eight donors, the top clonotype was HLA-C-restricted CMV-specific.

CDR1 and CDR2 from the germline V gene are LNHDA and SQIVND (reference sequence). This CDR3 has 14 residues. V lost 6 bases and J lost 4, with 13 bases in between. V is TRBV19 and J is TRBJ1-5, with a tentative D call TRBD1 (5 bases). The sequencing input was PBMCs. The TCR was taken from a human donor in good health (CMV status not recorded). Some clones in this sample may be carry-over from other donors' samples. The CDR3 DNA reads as TGTGCCAGTAGCGAAATGCAGGGAAATCAGCCCCAGCATTTT. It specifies CASSEMQGNQPQHF. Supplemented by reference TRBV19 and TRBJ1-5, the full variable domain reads DGGITQSPKYLFRKEGQNVTLSCEQNLNHDAMYWYRQDPGQGLRLIYYSQIVNDFQKGDIAEGYSVSREKKESFPLTVTSAQKNPTAFYLCASSEMQGNQPQHFGDGTRLSIL.